These 17 T cell receptor beta chains came from one sample sequenced in a study of blood T cells in healthy people across ages. A second PCR, run for about 7 to 11 cycles, used a sample-barcoded 5' primer plus a J-beta primer mix. Each CDR3 protein gets one entry after TCRdb re-called the 5' RACE reads with MiXCR. This table holds 650,000 to 1,000,000 distinct CDR3 sequences, roughly 34% found once. The sample taken for sequencing was blood. All receptors derive from a man younger than 35 in good health.

The V gene is TRBV5-1, the J gene TRBJ2-5; 7 bases are shared with TRBD1. With 4 bases clipped from V and 11 bases from J, the junction kept 20 bases outside the gene matches. This CDR3 has 16 amino acids. CDR1 is SGHRS and CDR2 is YFSETQ in the germline V gene. Written as DNA, the CDR3 is TGCGCCAGCAGCACCCAGGGGGAGATTGGCTACAATGAGCAGTACTTC. This sequence encodes CASSTQGEIGYNEQYF.

V usage is TRBV19 and J usage is TRBJ2-2, with unresolved D. The CDR3 runs to 16 residues. Per germline, CDR1 LNHDA and CDR2 SQIVND (reference sequence). The V gene lost 1 base and the J gene lost 5 bases, with 14 bases spanning the gap. The CDR3, as DNA: TGTGCCAGTAGTATAGCCCCCTCAGAAGTAACCGGGGAGCTGTTTTTT. The encoded protein is CASSIAPSEVTGELFF.

The chain is built from TRBV20-1 and TRBJ2-2; D may be TRBD1 (5 bases). The germline V gene encodes CDR1 DFQATT and CDR2 SNEGSKA (reference sequence). Between the trimmed V and J ends, which lost 2 bases and 0 bases, there was a span of 10 bases. This CDR3 comprises 15 residues. The CDR3, as DNA: TGCAGTGCTAGACCTGGCAGGGCGAACACCGGGGAGCTGTTTTTT. Translation gives CSARPGRANTGELFF.

This clonotype was picked up a small number of times. The V and J genes are TRBV20-1 and TRBJ1-5; the D is unclear. The CDR3 covers 15 residues. Germline CDR1 is DFQATT and CDR2 is SNEGSKA (reference sequence). Trimming cost V 0 bases and J 5 bases, with 14 bases left between them. The chain's CDR3 is CSARDFKRGHQPQHF. Written as DNA, the CDR3 is TGCAGTGCTAGAGATTTCAAAAGAGGACATCAGCCCCAGCATTTT.

The CDR3 is CSAKFSGAGTYEQYF. The CDR3 nucleotides are TGCAGTGCTAAATTTTCCGGCGCAGGAACCTACGAGCAGTACTTC. This chain uses TRBV20-1 with TRBJ2-7, with D unclear. Germline CDR1 reads DFQATT; CDR2 reads SNEGSKA (reference sequence). Trimming cost V 4 bases and J 2 bases, with 18 bases left between them. The CDR3 length is 15 residues.

The chain combines TRBV7-2 with TRBJ2-4, with D maybe TRBD2 (6 bases). The V end lost 2 bases, the J end lost 4 bases, and 9 bases lay between the germline ends. From germline, CDR1 is SGHTA and CDR2 FQGNSA. The CDR3 sequence is 14 residues long. The DNA of the CDR3 is TGTGCCAGCAGCTTACCTAGCGCGAAAAACATTCAGTACTTC. Translation gives CASSLPSAKNIQYF. Supplemented by reference TRBV7-2 and TRBJ2-4, the full variable domain reads GAGVSQSPSNKVTEKGKDVELRCDPISGHTALYWYRQSLGQGLEFLIYFQGNSAPDKSGLPSDRFSAERTGGSVSTLTIQRTQQEDSAVYLCASSLPSAKNIQYFGAGTRLSVL.

This clonotype showed up just a few times. V usage is TRBV27 and J usage is TRBJ1-5; the D gene is possibly TRBD1 (5 bases). The germline CDR1 and CDR2 sequences are MNHEY and SMNVEV (reference sequence). Trimming removed 3 bases at V and 2 bases at J, with 11 bases between. CDR3 size: 15 residues. CDR3 protein: CASSFSRQRNQPQHF. The CDR3 DNA reads TGTGCCAGCAGTTTCTCAAGACAGCGCAATCAGCCCCAGCATTTT.

The V call is TRBV9, the J call TRBJ1-1, with no clear D. CDR3 length: 17 amino acids. Germline CDR1 SGDLS, CDR2 YYNGEE. The ends were cut back, 4 bases at V and 2 bases at J, with 21 bases in the middle. CDR3: CASSSETLPGPNTEAFF. In nucleotides, the CDR3 is TGTGCCAGCAGCTCCGAGACCCTCCCGGGCCCCAACACTGAAGCTTTCTTT.

This clonotype turned up a few times. This rearrangement joins TRBV20-1 to TRBJ2-5; TRBD2 aligns across 9 bases. Germline CDR1 and CDR2: DFQATT and SNEGSKA (reference sequence). The CDR3 contains 14 residues. The V segment lost 1 base and the J segment 2 bases; nucleotides outside the gene matches: 2. The CDR3 spells CSARAAGGQETQYF. In DNA form, the CDR3 reads TGCAGTGCTAGAGCAGCGGGGGGACAAGAGACCCAGTACTTC.

The genes are TRBV7-8 and TRBJ1-2; D unclear. Per the germline V gene, CDR1 is SGHVS and CDR2 is FQNEAQ. CDR3 length equals 15 residues. Trimming stripped 5 bases from V and 6 bases from J, with 19 bases between. The CDR3 region is CASSPDPYPGNGYTF. The CDR3, as DNA: TGTGCCAGCAGCCCCGACCCTTATCCTGGCAATGGCTACACCTTC.

The chain recombines TRBV5-1 with TRBJ1-4; D not resolved. CDR3 length: 16 amino acids. Between the trimmed V and J ends, which lost 0 bases and 4 bases, there was a span of 13 bases. CDR1 and CDR2 (germline): SGHRS, YFSETQ. CDR3 DNA sequence: TGCGCCAGCAGCTTGGGATTCGAGTCCTATAATGAAAAACTGTTTTTT. It yields the protein CASSLGFESYNEKLFF. The variable domain in full, with the rest retrieved from reference TRBV5-1 and TRBJ1-4, is KAGVTQTPRYLIKTRGQQVTLSCSPISGHRSVSWYQQTPGQGLQFLFEYFSETQRNKGNFPGRFSGRQFSNSRSEMNVSTLELGDSALYLCASSLGFESYNEKLFFGSGTQLSVL.

This clonotype was seen many times. The J gene is TRBJ2-1, the V gene TRBV5-1; TRBD1 is a possible D gene (6 bases). Germline V CDR1 and CDR2: SGHRS, YFSETQ. V was trimmed by 4 bases and J by 0 bases, leaving 14 bases between them. This CDR3 is 16 amino acids long. Here the CDR3 DNA reads TGCGCCAGCAGCCCTCCTCAGACAGGCTCCTACAATGAGCAGTTCTTC. Translated: CASSPPQTGSYNEQFF.

The J gene is TRBJ2-5, the V gene TRBV12-3 or TRBV12-4; TRBD1 matches 9 bases. CDR3 length: 15 amino acids. V was clipped by 6 bases and J by 2 bases; unmatched bases: 7. This chain's CDR3 is CASSSTGTGQETQYF. CDR3 coding DNA: TGTGCCAGCAGCTCCACTGGGACAGGGCAAGAGACCCAGTACTTC.

The table lists this clonotype with a few counts. The chain recombines TRBV28 with TRBJ1-5; D is perhaps TRBD1 (5 bases). This CDR3 is built from 16 residues. V lost 5 bases and J lost 7, with 21 bases in between. Germline V gene lookup returns CDR1 MDHEN and CDR2 SYDVKM. The CDR3 sequence is CASSPQGAGDNQPQHF. CDR3 bases: TGTGCCAGCAGTCCCCAGGGTGCGGGGGATAACCAGCCCCAGCATTTT.

J is TRBJ2-7 and V is TRBV6-5; D is uncertain. The V gene's germline CDR1 is MNHEY and CDR2 SVGAGI. V lost 6 bases to trimming and J lost 7 bases, with 13 bases between them. The CDR3 spans 12 residues. The CDR3 coding sequence is TGTGCCAGCAGGGGCAGGTCTGGGGAGCAGTACTTC. Translated: CASRGRSGEQYF.

This chain connects TRBV12-3 or TRBV12-4 to TRBJ1-1, with TRBD1 identical over 8 bases. V gave up 5 bases and J gave up 4 bases; unmatched junction bases: 6. The CDR3 consists of 14 residues. In nucleotides, the CDR3 is TGTGCCAGCAGTCCACAGGGGGAGAGCACTGAAGCTTTCTTT. It codes for CASSPQGESTEAFF.

This clonotype has only one observation. The chain employs TRBV20-1 and TRBJ1-1; D not resolved. The V gene lost 0 bases and the J gene lost 2 bases, with 7 bases spanning the gap. The CDR3 consists of 13 residues. CDR1 and CDR2 from the germline V gene are DFQATT and SNEGSKA (reference sequence). In nucleotides, the CDR3 is TGCAGTGCTAGAGATTACAGTAACACTGAAGCTTTCTTT. This sequence encodes CSARDYSNTEAFF.